The 30 T cell receptor beta chains reported below all come from one sample, sequenced in a study of blood T cell repertoires in COVID-19. Using immunoSEQ multiplex PCR, the repertoire was profiled, and TCRdb retains in-frame clones only, with some absent. The sample lists about 200,000 clones; 70% to 90% were seen once. Sequenced input: PBMCs or T cells enriched from blood (not recorded which). The receptors were sampled from a man under 40 who had recovered from COVID-19.

V and J are TRBV5-1 and TRBJ1-3, with TRBD1 matching over 8 bases. The CDR3 is 14 amino acids. CDR1 and CDR2 from the germline V gene are SGHRS and YFSETQ. With V trimmed by 7 bases and J by 6 bases, 9 bases remained unmatched. CDR3 sequence (DNA): TGCGCCAGCTCGACAGGGGACGCCATAAACACCATATATTTT. Translated, it gives CASSTGDAINTIYF.

The V and J genes are TRBV2 and TRBJ2-3; 7 positions match TRBD2. V gave up 8 bases and J gave up 4 bases; unmatched junction bases: 6. Germline V gene data show CDR1 as SNHLY and CDR2 as FYNNEI. CDR3 size: 13 residues. For the CDR3, the DNA is TGTGCCAGCCGATCGGGAGGCGCAGATACGCAGTATTTT. This translates into CASRSGGADTQYF. Using reference TRBV2 and TRBJ2-3 for the parts outside the CDR3, the full variable domain is EPEVTQTPSHQVTQMGQEVILRCVPISNHLYFYWYRQILGQKVEFLVSFYNNEISEKSEIFDDQFSVERPDGSNFTLKIRSTKLEDSAMYFCASRSGGADTQYFGPGTRLTVL.

The rearrangement links TRBV11-2 to TRBJ2-1; the D gene is possibly TRBD2 (5 bases). The length of the CDR3 is 14 residues. Germline CDR1 and CDR2: SGHAT and FQNNGV. Trimming left V 2 bases short and J 6 bases short, with 11 bases between. The CDR3 DNA is TGTGCCAGCAGCTTACGGGCCGCGGGCAATGAGCAGTTCTTC. Translation: CASSLRAAGNEQFF. The entire variable domain, with the rest obtained from reference TRBV11-2 and TRBJ2-1, is as follows: EAGVAQSPRYKIIEKRQSVAFWCNPISGHATLYWYQQILGQGPKLLIQFQNNGVVDDSQLPKDRFSAERLKGVDSTLKIQPAKLEDSAVYLCASSLRAAGNEQFFGPGTRLTVL.

This clone appeared a single time. The chain uses TRBV28 and TRBJ2-3; the match to TRBD2 covers 8 bases. Germline V gene lookup returns CDR1 MDHEN and CDR2 SYDVKM. This CDR3 is built from 15 residues. J gave up 0 bases and V 8 bases, and 7 bases lay outside the gene matches. As DNA, the CDR3 is TGTGCCAGCCGTAAACTAGCGGATAGCACAGATACGCAGTATTTT. The encoded protein is CASRKLADSTDTQYF.

This chain connects TRBV6-1 to TRBJ1-6, with 8 positions matching TRBD1. The V and J ends lost 3 bases and 10 bases, in that order; junction bases with no gene match: 2. From germline, CDR1 is MNHNS and CDR2 SASEGT. The CDR3 sequence is 13 residues long. This CDR3 reads CASSDRDRSPLHF. CDR3 DNA: TGTGCCAGCAGTGACAGGGACAGGTCACCCCTCCACTTT.

The chain combines TRBV21-1 with TRBJ2-7; TRBD1, as called in the table, went unchecked against the DNA. TRBV21-1 is termed a pseudogene. This CDR3 is built from 13 residues. CDR3 in DNA: TGTGCCAGCAGCAAGGGCCCCTCCTACGAGCAGTACTTC. Amino acids: CASSKGPSYEQYF.

The J gene is TRBJ2-1, the V gene TRBV19, with D unclear. Trimming stripped 2 bases from V and 8 bases from J, with 16 bases between. Germline V CDR1 and CDR2: LNHDA, SQIVND (reference sequence). CDR3 length equals 15 residues. The CDR3 sequence: CASSIRVVPHYEQFF. The CDR3 region has the DNA TGTGCCAGTAGTATACGAGTAGTGCCCCACTATGAGCAGTTCTTC.

The rearrangement uses TRBV7-9 and TRBJ1-1, with 9 bases lining up with TRBD1. Germline assignment: CDR1 SEHNR and CDR2 FQNEAQ (reference sequence). The CDR3 runs 15 residues. With 5 bases clipped from V and 4 bases from J, the junction kept 8 bases outside the gene matches. The CDR3 DNA follows: TGTGCCAGCAGCAGAGGGGACAGGGAATTCACTGAAGCTTTCTTT. It is translated as CASSRGDREFTEAFF.

The chain couples TRBV19 to TRBJ2-7; 9 bases are shared with TRBD2. The CDR3 runs to 16 residues. Germline-derived CDR1 and CDR2 are LNHDA and SQIVND (reference sequence). With 7 bases clipped from V and 2 bases from J, the junction kept 12 bases outside the gene matches. The CDR3 sequence is CASTPTGTSKAYEQYF. The CDR3 coding sequence is TGTGCCAGTACCCCCACCGGGACTAGCAAGGCCTACGAGCAGTACTTC.

This clone was detected once. V usage is TRBV19 and J usage is TRBJ2-1; 13 bases agree with TRBD2. Germline CDR1 is LNHDA and CDR2 is SQIVND (reference sequence). The CDR3 runs to 15 residues. V lost 4 bases, J lost 7 bases, and 4 bases stayed unmatched. CDR3 in amino acids: CASSSGLAGVNEQFF. The CDR3 DNA follows: TGTGCCAGTAGTAGCGGACTAGCGGGAGTGAATGAGCAGTTCTTC.

The chain employs TRBV21-1 and TRBJ2-1; the table's D call of TRBD1 was not tested on the DNA. TRBV21-1 is an annotated pseudogene. CDR3 length equals 19 residues. The CDR3 reads CASSIRDRGLSGLAVEQFF. In nucleotides, the CDR3 is TGTGCCAGCAGCATCCGGGACAGGGGGCTTAGTGGACTAGCCGTTGAGCAGTTCTTC.

The chain links TRBV7-2 to TRBJ2-5; 9 bases are a match to TRBD1. This CDR3 has 17 residues. The junction had 14 bases not matched to a gene; V was cut back by 5 bases and J by 4 bases. Germline V CDR1 and CDR2: SGHTA, FQGNSA. This CDR3 reads CASSPSTGGWGRETQYF. As DNA, the CDR3 is TGTGCCAGCAGCCCCTCTACAGGGGGCTGGGGGCGAGAGACCCAGTACTTC.

This sequence joins TRBV10-2 and TRBJ2-1; 10 bases are shared with TRBD2. This CDR3 comprises 18 residues. V dropped 6 bases and J dropped 6; count of bases not matched to a gene: 17. The germline V gene has CDR1 WSHSY and CDR2 SAAADI. CDR3 region: CASRDLDRAGGKSNEQFF. CDR3 in DNA: TGCGCCAGCAGGGATTTGGACCGAGCGGGAGGGAAGAGCAATGAGCAGTTCTTC.

This chain's CDR3 is CAWTADRGLYGYTF. Written as DNA, the CDR3 is TGTGCCTGGACCGCGGACAGGGGTCTCTATGGCTACACCTTC. V and J are TRBV30 and TRBJ1-2; 9 positions match TRBD1. The CDR3 is 14 residues long. The V segment lost 4 bases and the J segment 4 bases; nucleotides outside the gene matches: 7. From germline, CDR1 is GTSNPN and CDR2 SVGIG (reference sequence).

The V and J genes are TRBV5-1 and TRBJ2-2, with unresolved D. Per germline, CDR1 SGHRS and CDR2 YFSETQ. CDR3 size: 16 residues. V lost 4 bases, J lost 0 bases, and 13 bases lay in between. The CDR3 DNA follows: TGCGCCAGCAGCCATGACATCTTCGCGAACACCGGGGAGCTGTTTTTT. It is translated as CASSHDIFANTGELFF.

The chain joins TRBV5-6 to TRBJ2-3; TRBD2 agrees at 15 bases. Trimming at V came to 4 bases and at J to 6 bases, leaving 9 bases not matched to a gene. Germline V gene data show CDR1 as SGHDT and CDR2 as YYEEEE. The CDR3 has 17 residues. The CDR3 bases are TGTGCCAGCAGCCTCGGACTAGCGGGGGGGCCCGCGGATACGCAGTATTTT. Amino acid sequence: CASSLGLAGGPADTQYF.

The chain carries TRBV2 and TRBJ2-7; maybe TRBD2 (6 bases). CDR1 is SNHLY and CDR2 is FYNNEI in the germline V gene. The CDR3 consists of 15 residues. Trimming removed 3 bases from V and 0 bases from J, with 12 bases in between. The CDR3 sequence is CASSEGRGSSYEQYF. The CDR3 DNA reads TGTGCCAGCAGTGAGGGCCGGGGGAGCTCCTACGAGCAGTACTTC.

The chain links TRBV20-1 to TRBJ2-5; D is perhaps TRBD2 (5 bases). With 6 bases removed from V and 5 bases from J, the gap between germline ends came to 10 bases. CDR3 length: 11 amino acids. Looked up from germline, CDR1 is DFQATT and CDR2 is SNEGSKA (reference sequence). The CDR3, as DNA: TGCAGTGCGATGACGGGGGAGACCCAGTACTTC. Protein sequence: CSAMTGETQYF.

This clone occurred once. The chain is built from TRBV19 and TRBJ1-1, with TRBD1 matching 9 bases. Germline V lookup: CDR1 LNHDA, CDR2 SQIVND (reference sequence). CDR3 length: 16 amino acids. V lost 6 bases and J lost 0; bases outside the gene matches: 8. The CDR3 nucleotides read TGTGCCAGTAGGCTCAACAGGGGGCAAATGAACACTGAAGCTTTCTTT. Amino acids: CASRLNRGQMNTEAFF. Looking up the rest from reference TRBV19 and TRBJ1-1 gives the full variable domain: DGGITQSPKYLFRKEGQNVTLSCEQNLNHDAMYWYRQDPGQGLRLIYYSQIVNDFQKGDIAEGYSVSREKKESFPLTVTSAQKNPTAFYLCASRLNRGQMNTEAFFGQGTRLTVV.

Of note for this clone: A much larger clonotype is one base distant, so this may be a read error. The chain joins TRBV2 to TRBJ2-7; TRBD1 agrees at 11 bases. The CDR3 spans 14 residues. Germline V lookup: CDR1 SNHLY, CDR2 FYNNEI. The junction had 4 bases not matched to a gene; V was cut back by 6 bases and J by 3 bases. The CDR3 nucleotides are TGTGCCAGCAGACCCGGGACAGGGGGCTACGAGCAGTACTTC. Translation gives CASRPGTGGYEQYF.

The chain links TRBV4-3 to TRBJ1-5; D not certain. This CDR3 region has 13 residues. Germline values: CDR1 LGHNA, CDR2 YSLEER. V was shortened by 6 bases and J by 10 bases, with 16 bases between the two germline ends. CDR3 residues: CASSKEGGLPQHF. The CDR3 nucleotides read TGCGCCAGCAGTAAAGAGGGCGGACTACCCCAGCATTTT.

The CDR3 region is CASSRYAGDTGNTIYF. The CDR3 DNA reads TGTGCCAGCTCTCGTTATGCAGGGGACACTGGAAACACCATATATTTT. J is TRBJ1-3 and V is TRBV28; a weak D match, TRBD1 (6 bases). V was clipped by 8 bases and J by 2 bases, with 19 bases between them. The CDR3 runs to 16 residues. Germline lookup yields CDR1 MDHEN and CDR2 SYDVKM.

The rearrangement uses TRBV5-4 and TRBJ2-1, with TRBD2 matching 11 bases. The CDR3 consists of 18 residues. CDR1 SGHNT and CDR2 YYREEE come from the germline V gene (reference sequence). V trimming: 0 bases; J trimming: 0 bases; junction bases outside the gene matches: 5. The CDR3 nucleotides are TGTGCCAGCAGCTTGGGACTAGCGGGGATAAGCTCCTACAATGAGCAGTTCTTC. Residues: CASSLGLAGISSYNEQFF.

The genes are TRBV29-1 and TRBJ2-1; 8 bases fit TRBD1. The CDR3 has 14 residues. J gave up 6 bases and V 4 bases, and 8 bases lay outside the gene matches. Germline values: CDR1 SQVTM, CDR2 ANQGSEA. In DNA, the CDR3 is TGCAGCGTTGGTACCCGACAGGGGATCAATGAGCAGTTCTTC. It codes for CSVGTRQGINEQFF.

This rearrangement joins TRBV5-6 to TRBJ1-5; 7 bases are a match to TRBD1. This CDR3 spans 15 amino acids. J lost 6 bases, V lost 3 bases, and 9 bases had no gene match. Germline values: CDR1 SGHDT, CDR2 YYEEEE. The CDR3 region is CASSSDREMGQPQHF. The CDR3 nucleotides are TGTGCCAGCAGCTCCGACAGGGAAATGGGTCAGCCCCAGCATTTT.

The chain joins TRBV6-5 to TRBJ2-2, with TRBD2 matching over 7 bases. The V segment lost 6 bases and the J segment 0 bases; nucleotides outside the gene matches: 4. CDR1 MNHEY and CDR2 SVGAGI come from the germline V gene. There are 15 residues in the CDR3. CDR3 amino acids: CASRPGLTNTGELFF. The DNA for the CDR3 is TGTGCCAGCAGACCGGGACTAACGAACACCGGGGAGCTGTTTTTT.

This clone was observed once. V gene TRBV28 combines with J gene TRBJ1-2; D is perhaps TRBD1 (6 bases). This CDR3 has 14 amino acids. The germline V and J ends were trimmed by 3 bases and 6 bases, with 14 bases remaining between them. Germline lookup yields CDR1 MDHEN and CDR2 SYDVKM. The CDR3 region is CASSFPGAEDGYTF. DNA of the CDR3: TGTGCCAGCAGTTTCCCAGGGGCTGAGGATGGCTACACCTTC.

The rearrangement links TRBV6-2 or TRBV6-3 to TRBJ2-7; 7 bases match TRBD1. CDR1 and CDR2 (germline): MNHEY, SVGEGT. The V segment lost 6 bases and the J segment 3 bases; nucleotides outside the gene matches: 8. The CDR3 spans 14 residues. The CDR3 region is CASSQTGSYYEQYF. The CDR3 DNA reads TGTGCCAGCAGCCAGACAGGGAGCTACTACGAGCAGTACTTC.

The V and J genes are TRBV2 and TRBJ1-1; TRBD1 matches 10 bases. From germline, CDR1 is SNHLY and CDR2 FYNNEI. This CDR3 has 16 amino acids. The V gene end was trimmed by 6 bases and the J gene end by 6 bases; junction bases not matched to a gene: 13. CDR3 DNA sequence: TGTGCCAGCAGAGTGGGACAGGGGAAGGGGAGGCCTGAAGCTTTCTTT. Translated: CASRVGQGKGRPEAFF.

This clone has only one observation. The chain recombines TRBV24-1 with TRBJ2-3, with 12 bases aligning to TRBD2. Germline V lookup: CDR1 KGHDR, CDR2 SFDVKD. J gave up 5 bases and V 4 bases, and 6 bases lay outside the gene matches. The CDR3 runs 16 residues. CDR3 sequence (DNA): TGTGCCACCAGTGACCTGGGACTAGCGGGTCGAGATACGCAGTATTTT. Its translation: CATSDLGLAGRDTQYF.